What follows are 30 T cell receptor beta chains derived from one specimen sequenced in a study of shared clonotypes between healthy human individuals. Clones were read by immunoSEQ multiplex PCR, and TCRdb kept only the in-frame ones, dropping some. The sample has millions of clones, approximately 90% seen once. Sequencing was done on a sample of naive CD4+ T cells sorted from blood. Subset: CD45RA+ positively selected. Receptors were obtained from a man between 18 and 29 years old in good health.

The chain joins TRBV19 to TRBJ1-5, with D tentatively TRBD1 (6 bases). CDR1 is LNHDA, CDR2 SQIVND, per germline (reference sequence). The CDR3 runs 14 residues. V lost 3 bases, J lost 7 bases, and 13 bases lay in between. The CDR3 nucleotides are TGTGCCAGTAGTATTACAGGGACGATGCAGCCCCAGCATTTT. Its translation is CASSITGTMQPQHF.

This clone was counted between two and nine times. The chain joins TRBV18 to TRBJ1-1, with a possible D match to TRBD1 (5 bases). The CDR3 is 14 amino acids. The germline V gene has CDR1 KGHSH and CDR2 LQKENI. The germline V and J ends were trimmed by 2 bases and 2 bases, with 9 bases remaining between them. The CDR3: CASSPAQGNTEAFF. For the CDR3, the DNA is TGTGCCAGCTCACCAGCCCAGGGAAACACTGAAGCTTTCTTT.

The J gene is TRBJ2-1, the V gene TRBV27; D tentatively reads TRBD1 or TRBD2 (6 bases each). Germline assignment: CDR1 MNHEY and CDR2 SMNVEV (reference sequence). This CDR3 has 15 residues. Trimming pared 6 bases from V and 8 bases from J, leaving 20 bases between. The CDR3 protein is CASRSLGGHSDEQFF. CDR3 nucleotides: TGTGCCAGCAGGAGTTTGGGGGGACACTCGGATGAGCAGTTCTTC.

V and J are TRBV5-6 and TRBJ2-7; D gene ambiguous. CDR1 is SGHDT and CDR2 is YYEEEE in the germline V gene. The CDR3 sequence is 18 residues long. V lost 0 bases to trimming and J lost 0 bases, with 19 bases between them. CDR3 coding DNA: TGTGCCAGCAGCTTGGCCGATCGGCGGCCGTCCCTCTCCTACGAGCAGTACTTC. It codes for CASSLADRRPSLSYEQYF.

CDR3 sequence: CASSERQVNTGELFF. DNA of the CDR3: TGTGCCAGCAGTGAAAGACAAGTTAACACCGGGGAGCTGTTTTTT. The rearrangement links TRBV6-1 to TRBJ2-2; D not certain. This CDR3 contains 15 residues. Trimming cost V 2 bases and J 2 bases, with 9 bases left between them. Per the germline V gene, CDR1 is MNHNS and CDR2 is SASEGT.

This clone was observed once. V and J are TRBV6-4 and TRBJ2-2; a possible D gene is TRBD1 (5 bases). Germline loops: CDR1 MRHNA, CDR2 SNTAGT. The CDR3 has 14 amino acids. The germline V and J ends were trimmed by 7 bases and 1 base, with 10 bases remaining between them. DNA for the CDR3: TGTGCCAGCACAGGGCAGGTGAACACCGGGGAGCTGTTTTTT. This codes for CASTGQVNTGELFF.

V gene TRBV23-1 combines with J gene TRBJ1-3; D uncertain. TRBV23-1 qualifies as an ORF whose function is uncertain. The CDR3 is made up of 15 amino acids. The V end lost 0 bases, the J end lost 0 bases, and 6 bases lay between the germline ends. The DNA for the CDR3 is TGCGCCAGCAGTCAATCCCCCATCTCTGGAAACACCATATATTTT. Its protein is CASSQSPISGNTIYF.

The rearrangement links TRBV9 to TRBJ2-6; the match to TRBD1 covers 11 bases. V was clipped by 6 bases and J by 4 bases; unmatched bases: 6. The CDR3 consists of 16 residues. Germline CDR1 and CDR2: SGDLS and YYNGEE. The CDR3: CASNGQGAFGANVLTF. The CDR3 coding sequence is TGTGCCAGCAACGGACAGGGGGCGTTCGGGGCCAACGTCCTGACTTTC.

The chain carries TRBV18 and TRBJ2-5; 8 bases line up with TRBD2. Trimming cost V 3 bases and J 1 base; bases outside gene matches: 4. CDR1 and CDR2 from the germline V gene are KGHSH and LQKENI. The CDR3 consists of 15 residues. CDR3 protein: CASSPQRGPQETQYF. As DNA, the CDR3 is TGTGCCAGCTCACCTCAGCGGGGGCCCCAAGAGACCCAGTACTTC.

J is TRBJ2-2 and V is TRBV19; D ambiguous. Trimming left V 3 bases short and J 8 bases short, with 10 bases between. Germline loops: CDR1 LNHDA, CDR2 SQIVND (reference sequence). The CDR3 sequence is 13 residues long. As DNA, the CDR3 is TGTGCCAGTAGTATTAGCCCAAGGGGGGAGCTGTTTTTT. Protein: CASSISPRGELFF.

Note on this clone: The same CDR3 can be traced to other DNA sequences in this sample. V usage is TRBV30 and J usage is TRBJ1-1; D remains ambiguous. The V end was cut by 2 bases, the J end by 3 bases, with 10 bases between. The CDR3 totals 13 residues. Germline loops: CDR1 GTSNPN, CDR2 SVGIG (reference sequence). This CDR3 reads CAWSLDGYTEAFF. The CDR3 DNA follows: TGTGCCTGGAGTCTGGACGGATACACTGAAGCTTTCTTT.

Written as DNA, the CDR3 is TGTGCCAGCAGCTTTAGGATGCCGGGAGGATTATGGAATGAGCAGTTCTTC. Translation gives CASSFRMPGGLWNEQFF. The chain couples TRBV7-8 to TRBJ2-1; TRBD2 matches 7 bases. CDR1 and CDR2 from the germline V gene are SGHVS and FQNEAQ. CDR3 length equals 17 residues. J gave up 7 bases and V 3 bases, and 15 bases lay outside the gene matches.

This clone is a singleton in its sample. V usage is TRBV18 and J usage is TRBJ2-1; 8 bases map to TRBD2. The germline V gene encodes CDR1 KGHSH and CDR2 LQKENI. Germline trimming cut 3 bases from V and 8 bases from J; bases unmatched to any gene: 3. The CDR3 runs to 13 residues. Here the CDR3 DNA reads TGTGCCAGCTCACCTCCGGGGGGGTATGAGCAGTTCTTC. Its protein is CASSPPGGYEQFF.

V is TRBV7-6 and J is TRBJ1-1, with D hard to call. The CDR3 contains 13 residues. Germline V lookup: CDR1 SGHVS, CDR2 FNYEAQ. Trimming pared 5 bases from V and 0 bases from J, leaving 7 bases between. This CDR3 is CASSPSMNTEAFF. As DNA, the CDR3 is TGTGCCAGCAGCCCCAGTATGAACACTGAAGCTTTCTTT.

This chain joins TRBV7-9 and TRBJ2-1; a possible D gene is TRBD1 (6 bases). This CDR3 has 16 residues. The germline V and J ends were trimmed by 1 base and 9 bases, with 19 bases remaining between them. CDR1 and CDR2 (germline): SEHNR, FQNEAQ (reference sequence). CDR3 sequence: CASSLVSLGQHPEQFF. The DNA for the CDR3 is TGTGCCAGCAGCTTAGTCTCCTTGGGACAACATCCTGAGCAGTTCTTC. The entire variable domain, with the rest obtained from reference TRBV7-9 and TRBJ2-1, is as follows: DTGVSQNPRHKITKRGQNVTFRCDPISEHNRLYWYRQTLGQGPEFLTYFQNEAQLEKSRLLSDRFSAERPKGSFSTLEIQRTEQGDSAMYLCASSLVSLGQHPEQFFGPGTRLTVL.

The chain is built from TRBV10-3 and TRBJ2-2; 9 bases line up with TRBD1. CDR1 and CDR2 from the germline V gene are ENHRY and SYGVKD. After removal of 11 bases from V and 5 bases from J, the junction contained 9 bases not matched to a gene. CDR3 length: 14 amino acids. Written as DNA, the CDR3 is TGTGCCGCCGGACAGGGGCTTGTAACCGGGGAGCTGTTTTTT. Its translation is CAAGQGLVTGELFF.

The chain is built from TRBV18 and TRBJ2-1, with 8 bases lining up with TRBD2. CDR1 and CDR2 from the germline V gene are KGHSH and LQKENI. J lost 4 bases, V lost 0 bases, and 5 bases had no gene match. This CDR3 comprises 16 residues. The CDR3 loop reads CASSPPAVAGYNEQFF. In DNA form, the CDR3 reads TGTGCCAGCTCACCACCGGCGGTAGCGGGGTACAATGAGCAGTTCTTC.

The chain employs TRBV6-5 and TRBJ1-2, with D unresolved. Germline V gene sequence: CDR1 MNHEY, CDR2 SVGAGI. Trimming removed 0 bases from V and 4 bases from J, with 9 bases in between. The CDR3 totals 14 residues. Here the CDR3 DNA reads TGTGCCAGCAGTTACTCTCGGCTCATCTATGGCTACACCTTC. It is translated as CASSYSRLIYGYTF.

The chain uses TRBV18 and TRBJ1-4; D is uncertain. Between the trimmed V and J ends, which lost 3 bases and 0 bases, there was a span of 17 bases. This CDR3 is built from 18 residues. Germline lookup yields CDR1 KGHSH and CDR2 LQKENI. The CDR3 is CASSPRGLSLATNEKLFF. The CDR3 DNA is TGTGCCAGCTCACCCAGAGGCCTGTCCCTTGCAACTAATGAAAAACTGTTTTTT. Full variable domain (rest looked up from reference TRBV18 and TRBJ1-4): NAGVMQNPRHLVRRRGQEARLRCSPMKGHSHVYWYRQLPEEGLKFMVYLQKENIIDESGMPKERFSAEFPKEGPSILRIQQVVRGDSAAYFCASSPRGLSLATNEKLFFGSGTQLSVL.

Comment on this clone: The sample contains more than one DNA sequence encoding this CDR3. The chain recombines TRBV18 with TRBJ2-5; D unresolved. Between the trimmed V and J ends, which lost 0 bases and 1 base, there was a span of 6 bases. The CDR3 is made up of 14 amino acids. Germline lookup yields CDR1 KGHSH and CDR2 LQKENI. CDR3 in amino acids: CASSPPGIQETQYF. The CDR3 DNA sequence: TGTGCCAGCTCACCACCGGGGATCCAAGAGACCCAGTACTTC.

CDR3 DNA: TGCGCCAGCAGCCAAGGGGGCGGCCTAGGGACCTTC. This sequence encodes CASSQGGGLGTF. The rearrangement uses TRBV4-1 and TRBJ1-2, with D possibly matching TRBD1 (5 bases). This CDR3 has 12 amino acids. V lost 1 base, J lost 14 bases, and 14 bases lay in between. In germline, CDR1 is MGHRA, CDR2 YSYEKL.

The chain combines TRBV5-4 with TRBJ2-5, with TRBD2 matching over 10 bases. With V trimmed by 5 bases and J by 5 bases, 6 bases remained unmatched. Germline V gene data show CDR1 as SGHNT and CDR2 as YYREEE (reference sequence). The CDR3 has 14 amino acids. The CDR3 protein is CASRPGTSEETQYF. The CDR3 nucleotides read TGTGCCAGCAGACCCGGGACTAGCGAGGAGACCCAGTACTTC.

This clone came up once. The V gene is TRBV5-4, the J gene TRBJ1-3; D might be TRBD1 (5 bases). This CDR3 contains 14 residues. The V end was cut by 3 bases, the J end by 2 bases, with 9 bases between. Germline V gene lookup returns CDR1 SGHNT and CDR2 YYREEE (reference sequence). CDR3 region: CASSSDRPGNTIYF. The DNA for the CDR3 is TGTGCCAGCAGCTCCGACAGACCTGGAAACACCATATATTTT.

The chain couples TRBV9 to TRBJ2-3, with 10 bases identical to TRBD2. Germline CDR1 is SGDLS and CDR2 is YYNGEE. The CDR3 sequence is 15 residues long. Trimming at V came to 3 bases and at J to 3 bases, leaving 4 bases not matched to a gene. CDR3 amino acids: CASSALAGVTDTQYF. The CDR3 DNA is TGTGCCAGCAGCGCCCTAGCGGGAGTAACAGATACGCAGTATTTT. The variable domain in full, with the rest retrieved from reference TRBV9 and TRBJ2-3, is DSGVTQTPKHLITATGQRVTLRCSPRSGDLSVYWYQQSLDQGLQFLIQYYNGEERAKGNILERFSAQQFPDLHSELNLSSLELGDSALYFCASSALAGVTDTQYFGPGTRLTVL.

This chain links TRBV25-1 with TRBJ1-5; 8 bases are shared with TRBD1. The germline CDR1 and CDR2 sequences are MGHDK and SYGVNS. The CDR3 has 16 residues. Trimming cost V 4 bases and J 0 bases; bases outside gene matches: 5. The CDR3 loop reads CASSAPGGDSNQPQHF. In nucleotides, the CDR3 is TGTGCCAGCAGTGCCCCAGGGGGCGATAGCAATCAGCCCCAGCATTTT.

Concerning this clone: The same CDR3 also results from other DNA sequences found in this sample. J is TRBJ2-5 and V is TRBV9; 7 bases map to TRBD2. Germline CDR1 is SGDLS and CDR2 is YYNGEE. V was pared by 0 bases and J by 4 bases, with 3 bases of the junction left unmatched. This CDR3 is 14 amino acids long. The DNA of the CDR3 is TGTGCCAGCAGCGTAGGTATAGCGGGAGAGACCCAGTACTTC. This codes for CASSVGIAGETQYF.

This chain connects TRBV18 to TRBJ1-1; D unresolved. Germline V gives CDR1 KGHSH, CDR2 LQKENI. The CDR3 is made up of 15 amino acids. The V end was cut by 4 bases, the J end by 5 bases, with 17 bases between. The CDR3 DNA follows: TGTGCCAGCTCACGCAACGGTGAGGAGAGGACTGAAGCTTTCTTT. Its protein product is CASSRNGEERTEAFF.

The CDR3 loop is CASTAPSGDRGGYTF. For the CDR3, the DNA is TGTGCCAGCACCGCACCCTCCGGGGACAGAGGAGGCTACACCTTC. The V call is TRBV6-6, the J call TRBJ1-2; 7 bases align to TRBD1. With 7 bases clipped from V and 8 bases from J, the junction kept 16 bases outside the gene matches. CDR1 is MNHNY, CDR2 SVGAGI, per germline (reference sequence). This CDR3 has 15 amino acids.

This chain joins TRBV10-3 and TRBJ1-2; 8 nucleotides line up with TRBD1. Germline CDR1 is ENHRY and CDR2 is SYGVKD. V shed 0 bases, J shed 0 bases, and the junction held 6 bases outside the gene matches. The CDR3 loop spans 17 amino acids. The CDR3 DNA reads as TGTGCCATCAGTGAGTCTGGGACAGGTTTTGCTAACTATGGCTACACCTTC. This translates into CAISESGTGFANYGYTF.

CDR3 protein: CASSPGTEETQYF. The CDR3, as DNA: TGTGCCAGCAGCCCAGGGACAGAAGAGACCCAGTACTTC. This chain links TRBV7-3 with TRBJ2-5; TRBD1 agrees at 7 bases. V trimming: 5 bases; J trimming: 3 bases; junction bases outside the gene matches: 3. Germline V gene sequence: CDR1 SGHTA, CDR2 FQGTGA. The CDR3 covers 13 residues.